Following are 9 T cell receptor beta chains from one sample sequenced in a study of blood T cell repertoires in COVID-19. TCRdb's copy holds only in-frame clones and misses some; the assay was immunoSEQ multiplex PCR. The top ten hold less than 6% of the sample, which has roughly 70,000 clones, around 93% seen once. Input material: peripheral blood. The source is a woman in her sixties with active COVID-19.

In its sample, this clone was seen once. CDR3 DNA: TGTGCCAGCAGCCAAGACACGCGGTGGCGAGCGAACAATGAGCAGTTCTTC. It is translated as CASSQDTRWRANNEQFF. The rearrangement links TRBV3-1 (or the pseudogene TRBV3-2) to TRBJ2-1; D is ambiguous. The CDR3 contains 17 residues. The V end was cut by 0 bases, the J end by 5 bases, with 17 bases between. Germline-derived CDR1 and CDR2 are LGHDT and YNNKEL (reference sequence).

V is TRBV5-1 and J is TRBJ2-2; D may be TRBD1 (8 bases). Germline V gene data show CDR1 as SGHRS and CDR2 as YFSETQ. Trimming took off 4 bases at V and 5 bases at J, with 15 bases between the two ends. The CDR3 has 15 amino acids. CDR3 in DNA: TGCGCCAGCAGCATCGACAGGGGAGGGACCGGGGAGCTGTTTTTT. This encodes CASSIDRGGTGELFF. The full variable domain, with the rest looked up from reference TRBV5-1 and TRBJ2-2, is KAGVTQTPRYLIKTRGQQVTLSCSPISGHRSVSWYQQTPGQGLQFLFEYFSETQRNKGNFPGRFSGRQFSNSRSEMNVSTLELGDSALYLCASSIDRGGTGELFFGEGSRLTVL.

This chain connects TRBV11-2 to TRBJ1-2, with 7 bases fitting TRBD1. The CDR3 length is 14 residues. Germline CDR1 is SGHAT and CDR2 is FQNNGV. Trimming took 2 bases from V and 7 from J; bases not matched to a gene: 7. The CDR3 sequence is CASSLTQGGRGYTF. CDR3 in DNA: TGTGCCAGCAGCTTAACGCAGGGGGGCCGTGGCTACACCTTC.

The chain carries TRBV7-9 and TRBJ2-1, with D tentatively TRBD2 (5 bases). V was pared by 5 bases and J by 9 bases, with 17 bases between. The CDR3 contains 14 residues. CDR1 is SEHNR, CDR2 FQNEAQ, per germline (reference sequence). Here the CDR3 DNA reads TGTGCCAGCAGCGCACCCAGCGGAGTGCTTGAGCAGTTCTTC. Its protein is CASSAPSGVLEQFF. The full variable domain, completed using reference TRBV7-9 and TRBJ2-1, is DTGVSQNPRHKITKRGQNVTFRCDPISEHNRLYWYRQTLGQGPEFLTYFQNEAQLEKSRLLSDRFSAERPKGSFSTLEIQRTEQGDSAMYLCASSAPSGVLEQFFGPGTRLTVL.

The J gene is TRBJ2-7, the V gene TRBV28; perhaps TRBD2 as D (6 bases). V lost 6 bases and J 1 base, leaving 16 bases between the germline ends. The CDR3 extends over 15 amino acids. CDR1 is MDHEN and CDR2 is SYDVKM in the germline V gene. CDR3 amino acids: CASSPQEGPSYEQYF. The CDR3 DNA reads TGTGCCAGCAGCCCCCAGGAGGGACCTTCCTACGAGCAGTACTTC. Variable domain in full (rest from reference TRBV28 and TRBJ2-7): DVKVTQSSRYLVKRTGEKVFLECVQDMDHENMFWYRQDPGLGLRLIYFSYDVKMKEKGDIPEGYSVSREKKERFSLILESASTNQTSMYLCASSPQEGPSYEQYFGPGTRLTVT.

The CDR3 DNA is TGTGCCAGCAGCGTAGAGACAGGGGGTATGGATACGCAGTATTTT. Its translation is CASSVETGGMDTQYF. The chain uses TRBV9 and TRBJ2-3; 9 positions match TRBD1. The CDR3 covers 15 residues. V lost 0 bases and J lost 6; bases outside the gene matches: 5. Per the germline V gene, CDR1 is SGDLS and CDR2 is YYNGEE.

The rearrangement uses TRBV5-1 and TRBJ2-7; D gene uncertain. The germline V gene encodes CDR1 SGHRS and CDR2 YFSETQ. V shed 7 bases and J shed 2 bases, with 10 bases lying between them. CDR3 length equals 12 residues. This chain's CDR3 is CASPYSPYEQYF. In DNA, the CDR3 is TGCGCCAGCCCTTACAGTCCCTACGAGCAGTACTTC.

The rearrangement uses TRBV5-3 and TRBJ2-3, with TRBD2 identical over 9 bases. TRBV5-3 is placed among ORFs of uncertain function. V lost 1 base, J lost 2 bases, and 14 bases stayed unmatched. CDR3 size: 19 residues. The CDR3 loop is CARSLIVASGTHPTDTQYF. The CDR3 DNA reads as TGTGCCAGAAGCTTGATTGTGGCTAGCGGGACCCATCCCACAGATACGCAGTATTTT.

The V and J genes are TRBV3-1 (or the pseudogene TRBV3-2) and TRBJ1-1, with 7 bases identical to TRBD1. V gave up 3 bases and J gave up 0 bases; unmatched junction bases: 4. The CDR3 totals 15 residues. From germline, CDR1 is LGHDT and CDR2 YNNKEL (reference sequence). The CDR3 loop reads CASSQAGGLNTEAFF. The DNA of the CDR3 is TGTGCCAGCAGCCAGGCAGGGGGTCTGAACACTGAAGCTTTCTTT.